The rows below give T cell receptor beta chains drawn from one sample of a study of STAT5B mutations in CD4+ large granular lymphocyte leukemia. Clones were read by immunoSEQ multiplex PCR, and TCRdb kept only the in-frame ones, dropping some. The data contain about 30,000 clones, 65% to 80% of them singletons. The specimen was CD4+ T cells from blood buffy coats. The receptors were sampled from a human donor in good health. Each CDR3 is given with its conserved first and last residue. The order of the fields is D gene, CDR3 length, V gene, clone size, J gene, CDR3 protein, CDR3 DNA. D genes are given only for firm matches. Only part of the rows carry a size: once, few, many, or a class if the clone is expanded.

TRBD1	14	TRBV9	.	TRBJ2-1	CASSEERQGGEQFF	TGTGCCAGCAGCGAGGAGAGACAGGGGGGTGAGCAGTTCTTC
TRBD1	15	TRBV6-5	few	TRBJ2-2	CATEGGTGNTGELFF	TGTGCCACAGAAGGAGGGACAGGGAACACCGGGGAGCTGTTTTTT
.	13	TRBV7-3	.	TRBJ2-7	CASSPGISYEQYF	TGTGCCAGCAGCCCCGGGATATCCTACGAGCAGTACTTC
.	15	TRBV11-2	.	TRBJ1-3	CASSTDSGIGNTIYF	TGTGCCAGCAGCACCGACAGTGGTATTGGAAACACCATATATTTT
TRBD1	16	TRBV4-1	few	TRBJ2-7	CASSQVPTGMTYEQYF	TGCGCCAGCAGCCAAGTTCCGACAGGGATGACCTACGAGCAGTACTTC
.	14	TRBV30	.	TRBJ1-4	CAWSNGVRGEKLFF	TGTGCCTGGAGTAACGGGGTCCGAGGTGAAAAACTGTTTTTT
TRBD1	14	TRBV6-5	.	TRBJ1-6	CASSLTGNNSPLHF	TGTGCCAGCAGTTTGACAGGGAATAATTCACCCCTCCACTTT
.	14	TRBV7-2	.	TRBJ1-1	CASSLAGGITEAFF	TGTGCCAGCAGCTTAGCTGGGGGCATCACTGAAGCTTTCTTT
TRBD1	16	TRBV7-6	few	TRBJ2-1	CASSSLTGTHYNEQFF	TGTGCCAGCAGCTCCTTGACAGGGACCCATTACAATGAGCAGTTCTTC
.	14	TRBV6-5	.	TRBJ2-7	CASRRARHIYEQYF	TGTGCCAGCAGACGGGCTCGTCATATCTACGAGCAGTACTTC
TRBD2	14	TRBV10-3	.	TRBJ2-7	CAIRGLAGTYEQYF	TGTGCCATCAGGGGACTAGCGGGAACCTACGAGCAGTACTTC
TRBD2	13	TRBV29-1	.	TRBJ2-1	CSVPGLANNEQFF	TGCAGCGTACCGGGACTAGCGAACAATGAGCAGTTCTTC
TRBD1	17	TRBV27	.	TRBJ2-1	CASSLLGFRDRENEQFF	TGTGCCAGCAGTTTATTAGGGTTCCGGGACAGGGAAAATGAGCAGTTCTTC
.	14	TRBV2	.	TRBJ1-2	CASSGSGQSGGYTF	TGTGCCAGCAGTGGGAGTGGACAGTCGGGGGGCTACACCTTC
TRBD2	14	TRBV10-3	.	TRBJ2-1	CAISGLAGYNEQFF	TGTGCCATCAGTGGACTAGCGGGTTACAATGAGCAGTTCTTC
.	15	TRBV5-1	.	TRBJ2-6	CASSLSGAGANVLTF	TGCGCCAGCAGCTTATCGGGGGCTGGGGCCAACGTCCTGACTTTC
TRBD1	16	TRBV12-5	.	TRBJ2-7	CASGLRQGNIPYEQYF	TGTGCTAGTGGTCTCAGACAGGGAAATATCCCCTACGAGCAGTACTTC
TRBD2	15	TRBV27	few	TRBJ2-1	CASSFSLAGVNEQFF	TGTGCCAGCAGTTTTAGCCTAGCGGGAGTCAATGAGCAGTTCTTC
TRBD1	14	TRBV29-1	.	TRBJ2-1	CSVVGLNEGQEQFF	TGCAGCGTTGTAGGCCTTAATGAGGGACAGGAGCAGTTCTTC
.	15	TRBV2	.	TRBJ1-5	CASSEVDGYSQPQHF	TGTGCCAGCAGTGAAGTGGACGGGTATAGTCAGCCCCAGCATTTT
TRBD1	13	TRBV6-5	.	TRBJ1-5	CASSPGQGQPQHF	TGTGCCAGCAGCCCCGGACAGGGACAGCCCCAGCATTTT
.	18	TRBV5-6	.	TRBJ2-7	CASSLLRLIQMRRYEQYF	TGTGCCAGCAGCTTGCTTCGTCTCATACAGATGCGACGGTACGAGCAGTACTTC
.	15	TRBV7-9	.	TRBJ2-7	CASSLVQGGAYEQYF	TGTGCCAGCAGCTTAGTACAGGGAGGGGCCTACGAGCAGTACTTC
TRBD1	18	TRBV9	.	TRBJ1-2	CASSAGGKGTGAIYGYTF	TGTGCCAGCAGCGCGGGCGGAAAGGGGACAGGGGCGATCTATGGCTACACCTTC
.	14	TRBV7-2	.	TRBJ2-7	CASSLLRSSYEQYF	TGTGCCAGCAGCTTACTTCGAAGCTCCTACGAGCAGTACTTC
TRBD2	14	TRBV28	.	TRBJ2-1	CASRPRTRVHEQFF	TGTGCCAGCAGGCCTCGGACTAGGGTCCATGAGCAGTTCTTC
TRBD2	16	TRBV7-2	.	TRBJ2-2	CASSPSGGANTGELFF	TGTGCCAGCAGCCCTAGCGGGGGCGCGAACACCGGGGAGCTGTTTTTT
TRBD1	21	TRBV5-1	.	TRBJ2-1	CASSFLKGQGGDGSSYNEQFF	TGCGCCAGCAGCTTTCTCAAGGGACAGGGAGGAGACGGGAGCTCCTACAATGAGCAGTTCTTC
.	13	TRBV7-2	.	TRBJ1-2	CASSTRQQYGYTF	TGTGCCAGCAGCACTCGACAGCAATATGGCTACACCTTC
TRBD1	13	TRBV30	once	TRBJ2-7	CASKTGVSYEQYF	TGTGCCTCCAAAACAGGGGTCAGCTACGAGCAGTACTTC
TRBD2	16	TRBV19	.	TRBJ2-1	CASSIDRLAGADEQFF	TGTGCCAGTAGTATAGATCGCCTAGCGGGAGCGGATGAGCAGTTCTTC
TRBD2	17	TRBV13	.	TRBJ2-3	CASTPGYSGSSTDTQYF	TGTGCCAGCACCCCGGGTTATAGCGGGTCTAGCACAGATACGCAGTATTTT
.	13	TRBV11-3	.	TRBJ2-2	CASSSMSVGELFF	TGTGCCAGCAGCTCCATGTCTGTCGGGGAGCTGTTTTTT
.	16	TRBV5-6	.	TRBJ1-6	CASSPGRGHYNSPLHF	TGTGCCAGCAGCCCCGGGCGAGGGCACTATAATTCACCCCTCCACTTT
.	14	TRBV7-2	.	TRBJ2-7	CASSLAFISYEQYF	TGTGCCAGCAGCTTAGCTTTCATCTCCTACGAGCAGTACTTC
.	15	TRBV6-5	.	TRBJ2-1	CASHQGGSLGNEQFF	TGTGCCAGCCACCAGGGGGGTTCTCTGGGTAATGAGCAGTTCTTC
TRBD2	15	TRBV30	few	TRBJ2-1	CAWGPTGTRGAEQFF	TGTGCCTGGGGGCCTACCGGGACTAGGGGGGCTGAGCAGTTCTTC
.	12	TRBV7-2	.	TRBJ2-1	CASSLDVFSQFF	TGTGCCAGCAGCTTAGACGTCTTCAGCCAGTTCTTC
.	15	TRBV7-2	.	TRBJ2-5	CASSLWRGTEETQYF	TGTGCCAGCAGCTTGTGGCGTGGGACGGAAGAGACCCAGTACTTC
.	14	TRBV7-2	.	TRBJ2-2	CASSLLLNTGELFF	TGTGCCAGCAGCCTACTACTAAACACCGGGGAGCTGTTTTTT
TRBD2	16	TRBV2	.	TRBJ2-3	CASRRLAGGGTDTQYF	TGTGCCAGCAGAAGACTAGCGGGGGGTGGCACAGATACGCAGTATTTT
TRBD1	16	TRBV6-6	.	TRBJ1-5	CASSKFGQGTNQPQHF	TGTGCCAGCAGCAAGTTTGGACAGGGCACCAATCAGCCCCAGCATTTT
.	14	TRBV5-5	once	TRBJ2-3	CASRSGSGVDTQYF	TGTGCCAGCAGGTCGGGATCTGGGGTAGATACGCAGTATTTT
.	15	TRBV7-2	.	TRBJ1-5	CASSLGVGGNQPQHF	TGTGCCAGCAGCTTAGGGGTTGGTGGCAATCAGCCCCAGCATTTT
TRBD2	15	TRBV5-1	once	TRBJ2-3	CASSATSGWGDTQYF	TGCGCCAGCAGCGCTACTAGCGGATGGGGAGATACGCAGTATTTT
TRBD1	14	TRBV6-5	.	TRBJ2-2	CASSRAGGSGELFF	TGTGCCAGCAGTCGGGCAGGGGGTTCCGGGGAGCTGTTTTTT
.	14	TRBV29-1	few	TRBJ1-2	CSVEDRGLNYGYTF	TGCAGCGTTGAAGACAGGGGACTTAACTATGGCTACACCTTC
TRBD2	17	TRBV7-3	.	TRBJ2-7	CASSLTGTSGGASEQYF	TGTGCCAGCAGCTTAACTGGGACTAGCGGGGGCGCGAGCGAGCAGTACTTC
TRBD1	16	TRBV7-8	.	TRBJ1-2	CASSPGQGGANYGYTF	TGTGCCAGCAGCCCCGGACAGGGGGGCGCTAACTATGGCTACACCTTC
.	13	TRBV7-2	.	TRBJ1-4	CASSLAGAEKLFF	TGTGCCAGCAGCTTAGCAGGGGCTGAAAAACTGTTTTTT
.	13	TRBV6-5	.	TRBJ1-1	CASSYPGTGQAFF	TGTGCCAGCAGTTACCCAGGGACGGGCCAAGCTTTCTTT
.	15	TRBV5-1	.	TRBJ2-3	CASSLATSGTDTQYF	TGCGCCAGCAGCTTGGCCACTTCTGGCACAGATACGCAGTATTTT
TRBD2	15	TRBV11-2	.	TRBJ2-1	CASSIGLAANNEQFF	TGTGCCAGCAGCATCGGACTAGCGGCAAACAATGAGCAGTTCTTC